The 3 T cell receptor beta chains given below trace back to one sample, sequenced in a study of vaccination effects on CD4 cells after COVID-19. Clones were read by immunoSEQ multiplex PCR, and TCRdb kept only the in-frame ones, dropping some. The sample lists tens of thousands of clones; 74% were seen once. These receptors lack a known antigen. Cultured cells yielded isolated CD4+ T cells after 10 days. Convalescent patients had PCR-confirmed SARS-CoV-2 infection between March and December 2020. Two-dose vaccination with either BNT162b2 or mRNA-1273 was given to the participants. This material consisted of CD4+ T cells from PBMCs cultured without peptide, taken after COVID-19 vaccination. These receptor sequences come from a human donor who had a prior SARS-CoV-2 infection.

The chain carries TRBV25-1 and TRBJ2-5, with D perhaps matching TRBD2 (5 bases). Trimming left V 3 bases short and J 4 bases short, with 15 bases between. The CDR3 is 15 amino acids. Germline lookup yields CDR1 MGHDK and CDR2 SYGVNS. CDR3 protein: CASSDPAGWAETQYF. CDR3 bases: TGTGCCAGCAGTGATCCGGCGGGCTGGGCAGAGACCCAGTACTTC.

The chain recombines TRBV24-1 with TRBJ2-1, with a weak D call TRBD2 (5 bases). The CDR3 contains 14 residues. The germline CDR1 and CDR2 sequences are KGHDR and SFDVKD. Trimming cost V 2 bases and J 8 bases, with 12 bases left between them. The CDR3 nucleotides are TGTGCCACCAGTGATTGGAGAGGGAATTATGAGCAGTTCTTC. Protein product: CATSDWRGNYEQFF.

The chain combines TRBV5-6 with TRBJ1-1; D gene ambiguous. The CDR3 is made up of 14 amino acids. Germline V gene sequence: CDR1 SGHDT, CDR2 YYEEEE. V was clipped by 4 bases and J by 0 bases, with 10 bases between them. As DNA, the CDR3 is TGTGCCAGCAGCGTACAGAGCATGAACACTGAAGCTTTCTTT. Protein sequence: CASSVQSMNTEAFF.